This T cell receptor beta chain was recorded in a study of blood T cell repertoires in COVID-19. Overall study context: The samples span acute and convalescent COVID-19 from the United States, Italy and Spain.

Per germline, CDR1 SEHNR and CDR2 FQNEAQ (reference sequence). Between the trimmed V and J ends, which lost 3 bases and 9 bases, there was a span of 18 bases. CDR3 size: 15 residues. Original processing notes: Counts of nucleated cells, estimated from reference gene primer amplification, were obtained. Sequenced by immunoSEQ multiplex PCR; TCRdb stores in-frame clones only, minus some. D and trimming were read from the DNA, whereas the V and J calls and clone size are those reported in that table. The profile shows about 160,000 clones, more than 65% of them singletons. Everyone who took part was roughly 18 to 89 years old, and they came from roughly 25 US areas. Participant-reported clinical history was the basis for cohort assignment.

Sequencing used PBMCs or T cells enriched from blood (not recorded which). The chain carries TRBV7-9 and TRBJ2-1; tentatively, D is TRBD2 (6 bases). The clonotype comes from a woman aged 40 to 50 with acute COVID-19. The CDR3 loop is CASSFDFPGEGEQFF. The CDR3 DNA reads TGTGCCAGCAGCTTCGATTTTCCGGGAGAGGGTGAGCAGTTCTTC.